A single T cell receptor beta chain is shown here with its context. Its antigen is undetermined. This sample is part of a study of siplizumab effects on memory and regulatory T cells. General study points: Siplizumab led to significantly less abundant alloreactive sequences that could be traced back to unstimulated CD4+ memory cells. In roughly 80-97% of proliferating CD4+ or CD8+ clones, a naive or memory phenotype could not be assigned.

Germline V gene data show CDR1 as SEHNR and CDR2 as FQNEAQ (reference sequence). V dropped 5 bases and J dropped 5 bases, with 8 bases sitting between them. This CDR3 spans 12 amino acids. The mixed lymphocyte reaction cells were held in coculture (37°C) for 6 days. The assay was immunoSEQ multiplex PCR, and TCRdb's table has in-frame clones only and misses some. The sample lists about 13,000 clones; 40% were seen once. The sequenced material came from CFSE-low (dividing) CD8+ T cells sorted from an allogeneic mixed lymphocyte reaction. The sequence came from a human donor in good health; the cells came from an allogeneic mixed lymphocyte reaction. The genes are TRBV7-9 and TRBJ2-3; a weak D match, TRBD1 (6 bases). Here the CDR3 reads CASSQGGDTQYF. Here the CDR3 DNA reads TGTGCCAGCAGCCAAGGGGGAGATACGCAGTATTTT.